A single sample is the source of the 10 T cell receptor beta chains below, sequenced in a study of blood T cell repertoires in COVID-19. TCRdb's table, derived via immunoSEQ multiplex PCR, lists solely in-frame clones and lacks some. The profile shows approximately 280,000 clones, around 89% of them singletons. The sample taken for sequencing was peripheral blood. The receptors derive from a man between 40 and 49 years old with acute or convalescent COVID-19.

The chain joins TRBV6-5 to TRBJ1-6; TRBD1 matches at 7 bases. With V trimmed by 7 bases and J by 10 bases, 7 bases remained unmatched. The CDR3 length is 13 residues. Germline V gives CDR1 MNHEY, CDR2 SVGAGI. CDR3 bases: TGTGCCAGCACCCGGGGACAGTCGTCACCCCTCCACTTT. Protein product: CASTRGQSSPLHF.

The chain uses TRBV28 and TRBJ2-7, with D perhaps matching TRBD1 (5 bases). The CDR3 runs to 13 residues. Germline loops: CDR1 MDHEN, CDR2 SYDVKM. The germline V and J ends were trimmed by 3 bases and 0 bases, with 6 bases remaining between them. The CDR3 bases are TGTGCCAGCAGTTTGCAGGGCTCCTACGAGCAGTACTTC. Its translation: CASSLQGSYEQYF.

This chain joins TRBV10-1 and TRBJ2-3; no clear D gene. V dropped 4 bases and J dropped 5 bases, with 10 bases sitting between them. The germline V gene encodes CDR1 WNHNN and CDR2 SYGVQD (reference sequence). The CDR3 runs to 13 residues. The CDR3 loop reads CASSAGPGDTQYF. The DNA for the CDR3 is TGCGCCAGCAGTGCAGGCCCTGGAGATACGCAGTATTTT.

This chain connects TRBV5-1 to TRBJ2-5; 9 bases agree with TRBD1. V was clipped by 3 bases and J by 4 bases; unmatched bases: 10. The germline CDR1 and CDR2 sequences are SGHRS and YFSETQ. This CDR3 spans 16 amino acids. CDR3 nucleotides: TGCGCCAGCAGCTCTAGGGACAGGGACACGGGAGAGACCCAGTACTTC. Its translation: CASSSRDRDTGETQYF. Supplemented by reference TRBV5-1 and TRBJ2-5, the full variable domain reads KAGVTQTPRYLIKTRGQQVTLSCSPISGHRSVSWYQQTPGQGLQFLFEYFSETQRNKGNFPGRFSGRQFSNSRSEMNVSTLELGDSALYLCASSSRDRDTGETQYFGPGTRLLVL.

The chain combines TRBV5-5 with TRBJ1-6, with unresolved D. CDR3 size: 14 residues. V lost 0 bases and J lost 8, with 9 bases in between. Germline assignment: CDR1 SGHKS and CDR2 YYEKEE (reference sequence). CDR3 amino acids: CASSLGKEYSPLHF. The CDR3 DNA sequence: TGTGCCAGCAGCTTGGGTAAAGAGTATTCACCCCTCCACTTT.

The chain employs TRBV6-5 and TRBJ1-5; 7 bases fit TRBD1. The CDR3 spans 14 residues. Germline CDR1 is MNHEY and CDR2 is SVGAGI. Trimming cost V 7 bases and J 4 bases; bases outside gene matches: 7. For the CDR3, the DNA is TGTGCCAGCACCCAGACAGGGCCTAATCAGCCCCAGCATTTT. It encodes CASTQTGPNQPQHF.

The CDR3 DNA is TGTGCCAGCAGCTGGGGACAGGGGGTTGGAAATGAGCAGTTCTTC. This translates into CASSWGQGVGNEQFF. The chain uses TRBV7-9 and TRBJ2-1; 11 nucleotides match TRBD1. Germline trimming cut 4 bases from V and 7 bases from J; bases unmatched to any gene: 6. The CDR3 has 15 residues. Germline V gene lookup returns CDR1 SEHNR and CDR2 FQNEAQ (reference sequence).

This clone was counted only a few times. The chain links TRBV9 to TRBJ2-7, with TRBD1 identical over 10 bases. This CDR3 has 13 amino acids. The V segment lost 4 bases and the J segment 4 bases; nucleotides outside the gene matches: 2. Germline V gives CDR1 SGDLS, CDR2 YYNGEE. This chain's CDR3 is CASSRDRGYEQYF. DNA for the CDR3: TGTGCCAGCAGCCGGGACAGGGGTTACGAGCAGTACTTC.

This chain links TRBV5-4 with TRBJ2-5, with D possibly TRBD1 on 6 matching bases. Trimming left V 2 bases short and J 4 bases short, with 12 bases between. Germline loops: CDR1 SGHNT, CDR2 YYREEE (reference sequence). This CDR3 comprises 14 residues. The CDR3 coding sequence is TGTGCCAGCAGCTTTGAGGGGGTACGAGAGACCCAGTACTTC. Residues: CASSFEGVRETQYF.

This chain joins TRBV4-1 and TRBJ2-2, with a tentative D call TRBD1 (6 bases). There are 16 residues in the CDR3. V was cut by 4 bases and J by 7 bases, with 19 bases left in between. Germline-derived CDR1 and CDR2 are MGHRA and YSYEKL. CDR3 in amino acids: CASSPNVDRTHGELFF. The CDR3 DNA follows: TGCGCCAGCAGCCCGAATGTGGACAGAACTCACGGGGAGCTGTTTTTT.